These 21 T cell receptor beta chains share one sample of origin, sequenced in a study of CD8 T cells in ankylosing spondylitis. TCRdb recomputed calls from the 5' RACE reads with MiXCR, one row per CDR3 protein. The profile shows hundreds of thousands of distinct CDR3 sequences, roughly 25% of them singletons. Sequencing input: blood, either unsorted or a sorted T cell fraction (not recorded which). These receptors were collected from a male donor with ankylosing spondylitis or in good health (not recorded which).

The rearrangement links TRBV29-1 to TRBJ2-7, with TRBD1 identical over 8 bases. This CDR3 is 12 amino acids long. The germline V gene encodes CDR1 SQVTM and CDR2 ANQGSEA. The junction had 4 bases not matched to a gene; V was cut back by 5 bases and J by 4 bases. The CDR3 spells CSVRQGPYEQYF. The DNA for the CDR3 is TGCAGCGTTCGACAGGGGCCATACGAGCAGTACTTC.

Many counts were recorded for this clonotype. V is TRBV7-9 and J is TRBJ2-5, with 9 bases lining up with TRBD1. CDR1 SEHNR and CDR2 FQNEAQ come from the germline V gene (reference sequence). The CDR3 consists of 14 residues. J gave up 4 bases and V 5 bases, and 5 bases lay outside the gene matches. CDR3 sequence: CASSPRDRVETQYF. The CDR3 region has the DNA TGTGCCAGCAGCCCTCGGGACAGGGTAGAGACCCAGTACTTC.

This clonotype was recorded many times. V is TRBV20-1 and J is TRBJ2-1; possibly TRBD2 for D (6 bases). V shed 0 bases and J shed 4 bases, with 19 bases lying between them. Germline loops: CDR1 DFQATT, CDR2 SNEGSKA (reference sequence). The CDR3 length is 17 residues. The CDR3 sequence is CSARDLRPRREYNEQFF. The DNA of the CDR3 is TGCAGTGCTAGAGATCTCAGGCCGAGGCGGGAATACAATGAGCAGTTCTTC.

This clonotype came up a few times. V gene TRBV20-1 combines with J gene TRBJ2-2; 10 positions agree with TRBD2. This CDR3 spans 14 amino acids. Germline trimming cut 5 bases from V and 8 bases from J; bases unmatched to any gene: 8. CDR1 and CDR2 (germline): DFQATT, SNEGSKA (reference sequence). The DNA of the CDR3 is TGCAGTGCTCCAAGCGGGAGGGCCTCTGGGGAGCTGTTTTTT. Protein product: CSAPSGRASGELFF.

The chain joins TRBV10-1 to TRBJ1-1; no firm D call. Germline-derived CDR1 and CDR2 are WNHNN and SYGVQD (reference sequence). V lost 8 bases, J lost 10 bases, and 20 bases lay in between. CDR3 length equals 13 residues. The CDR3 here is CASCPGSECIAFF. In nucleotides, the CDR3 is TGCGCCAGCTGCCCCGGATCCGAGTGTATAGCTTTCTTT.

This clonotype occurred once. CDR3 in DNA: TGTGCCAGCAGGATAGCGGGAGGGCGAATTTTGGAGACCCAGTACTTC. Its translation: CASRIAGGRILETQYF. This chain connects TRBV2 to TRBJ2-5; the match to TRBD2 covers 11 bases. Germline trimming cut 6 bases from V and 5 bases from J; bases unmatched to any gene: 11. The CDR3 contains 16 residues. Germline V gene lookup returns CDR1 SNHLY and CDR2 FYNNEI.

This clonotype has a count of ten or more. The chain combines TRBV7-2 with TRBJ2-3; TRBD2 matches 14 bases. With 5 bases clipped from V and 1 base from J, the junction kept 5 bases outside the gene matches. The length of the CDR3 is 17 residues. CDR1 is SGHTA, CDR2 FQGNSA, per germline. The CDR3 DNA reads TGTGCCAGCAGCGTCCGACTAGCGGGAGGGGGCACAGATACGCAGTATTTT. Translated, it gives CASSVRLAGGGTDTQYF.

The chain has TRBV15 and TRBJ2-1, with D possibly being TRBD1 or TRBD2 (5 bases each). Trimming removed 5 bases at V and 6 bases at J, with 14 bases between. This CDR3 has 14 residues. CDR1 LNHNV and CDR2 YYDKDF come from the germline V gene (reference sequence). The CDR3 reads CATSGGTAVNEQFF. Written as DNA, the CDR3 is TGTGCCACCAGCGGTGGGACGGCCGTCAATGAGCAGTTCTTC.

This clonotype was observed many times. The chain links TRBV12-3 or TRBV12-4 to TRBJ2-5; the D gene is possibly TRBD2 (6 bases). The CDR3 is 16 amino acids. Between the trimmed V and J ends, which lost 7 bases and 0 bases, there was a span of 18 bases. CDR3 region: CASTRGKKLYQETQYF. CDR3 nucleotides: TGTGCCAGCACTCGGGGGAAAAAATTGTACCAAGAGACCCAGTACTTC.

The chain employs TRBV27 and TRBJ1-5; no definite D call. Trimming removed 2 bases from V and 2 bases from J, with 13 bases in between. The CDR3 totals 16 residues. Per germline, CDR1 MNHEY and CDR2 SMNVEV (reference sequence). The CDR3 DNA follows: TGTGCCAGCAGTTTAAGCGGCACAGAGCGCAATCAGCCCCAGCATTTT. Protein sequence: CASSLSGTERNQPQHF.

J is TRBJ2-1 and V is TRBV7-2, with TRBD2 as a possible D gene (6 bases). The CDR3 covers 14 residues. Trimming left V 1 base short and J 8 bases short, with 12 bases between. Germline V gene lookup returns CDR1 SGHTA and CDR2 FQGNSA. CDR3 DNA: TGTGCCAGCAGCTTAGTTGTCGGGAGCTATGAGCAGTTCTTC. This gives the protein CASSLVVGSYEQFF.

This clonotype was seen repeatedly, ten times or more. The gene calls are TRBV20-1 and TRBJ2-2; D is undetermined. This CDR3 is built from 11 residues. Germline CDR1 and CDR2: DFQATT and SNEGSKA (reference sequence). Deletions cut 6 bases from V and 4 bases from J, with 6 bases between. The CDR3 bases are TGCAGTGCGAGCGTCACCGGGGAGCTGTTTTTT. Its protein is CSASVTGELFF.

This clonotype came up a few times. The genes are TRBV6-1 and TRBJ2-1; tentative D call: TRBD2 (5 bases). The CDR3 is 15 amino acids. Germline V gene data show CDR1 as MNHNS and CDR2 as SASEGT. The germline V and J ends were trimmed by 6 bases and 11 bases, with 23 bases remaining between them. The CDR3 sequence is CASRIGDYGYRKQFF. DNA for the CDR3: TGTGCCAGCAGAATTGGAGACTACGGGTACCGGAAGCAGTTCTTC.

This clonotype has more than one count but fewer than ten. V usage is TRBV12-3 or TRBV12-4 and J usage is TRBJ2-1; D is perhaps TRBD1 or TRBD2 (5 bases each). This CDR3 spans 17 amino acids. Trimming removed 5 bases at V and 1 base at J, with 18 bases between. The CDR3 loop is CASSQWGPSHSYNEQFF. The DNA of the CDR3 is TGTGCCAGCAGTCAGTGGGGACCTTCTCATTCCTACAATGAGCAGTTCTTC.

The J gene is TRBJ2-5, the V gene TRBV20-1; TRBD2 aligns across 7 bases. Germline V gene lookup returns CDR1 DFQATT and CDR2 SNEGSKA (reference sequence). Trimming removed 1 base from V and 4 bases from J; junction bases left unmatched: 6. The CDR3 totals 14 residues. The CDR3 here is CSARVPLAGETQYF. The DNA for the CDR3 is TGCAGTGCTAGAGTGCCGTTAGCGGGAGAGACCCAGTACTTC.

At least ten counts were recorded for this clonotype. The chain couples TRBV4-1 to TRBJ2-5; TRBD2 is a possible D gene (6 bases). V shed 3 bases and J shed 4 bases, with 15 bases lying between them. Germline lookup yields CDR1 MGHRA and CDR2 YSYEKL. This CDR3 region has 15 residues. The DNA for the CDR3 is TGCGCCAGCAGCCATTTTAGCGGAGGGAGAGAGACCCAGTACTTC. Protein: CASSHFSGGRETQYF.

This chain links TRBV4-3 with TRBJ2-3; D ambiguous. Between the trimmed V and J ends, which lost 0 bases and 4 bases, there was a span of 11 bases. The CDR3 has 15 amino acids. Germline values: CDR1 LGHNA, CDR2 YSLEER. As DNA, the CDR3 is TGCGCCAGCAGCCAAGATTCCTCACACGCAGATACGCAGTATTTT. It translates to CASSQDSSHADTQYF.

The chain combines TRBV29-1 with TRBJ2-3; 7 positions agree with TRBD2. Germline V CDR1 and CDR2: SQVTM, ANQGSEA. With V trimmed by 3 bases and J by 9 bases, 3 bases remained unmatched. The CDR3 runs 11 residues. The CDR3 DNA sequence: TGCAGCGTTGAGGTGGGGGGGACGCAGTATTTT. Translated, it gives CSVEVGGTQYF.

The V and J genes are TRBV7-3 and TRBJ2-2; 10 bases are a match to TRBD1. J lost 16 bases, V lost 5 bases, and 7 bases had no gene match. Germline V gene sequence: CDR1 SGHTA, CDR2 FQGTGA. The CDR3 totals 12 residues. The CDR3 DNA reads as TGTGCCAGCAGCACCGGGACAGGGGAACAGTTTTTT. This translates into CASSTGTGEQFF.

This clonotype was recorded many times. The J gene is TRBJ1-1, the V gene TRBV4-1; 10 positions match TRBD1. V was pared by 2 bases and J by 3 bases, with 12 bases of the junction left unmatched. The CDR3 runs 18 residues. Germline V gives CDR1 MGHRA, CDR2 YSYEKL. The CDR3 bases are TGCGCCAGCAGCCAATTATCGGGGGGGGGGACAGGGGACACTGAAGCTTTCTTT. Translation gives CASSQLSGGGTGDTEAFF.

The sample holds a few counts of this clonotype. The rearrangement uses TRBV9 and TRBJ2-5; 9 bases fit TRBD2. The germline V gene encodes CDR1 SGDLS and CDR2 YYNGEE. V gave up 0 bases and J gave up 1 base; unmatched junction bases: 4. This CDR3 region has 16 residues. In nucleotides, the CDR3 is TGTGCCAGCAGCGTAGATGCGGGAGGGGGCCAAGAGACCCAGTACTTC. Amino acids: CASSVDAGGGQETQYF.